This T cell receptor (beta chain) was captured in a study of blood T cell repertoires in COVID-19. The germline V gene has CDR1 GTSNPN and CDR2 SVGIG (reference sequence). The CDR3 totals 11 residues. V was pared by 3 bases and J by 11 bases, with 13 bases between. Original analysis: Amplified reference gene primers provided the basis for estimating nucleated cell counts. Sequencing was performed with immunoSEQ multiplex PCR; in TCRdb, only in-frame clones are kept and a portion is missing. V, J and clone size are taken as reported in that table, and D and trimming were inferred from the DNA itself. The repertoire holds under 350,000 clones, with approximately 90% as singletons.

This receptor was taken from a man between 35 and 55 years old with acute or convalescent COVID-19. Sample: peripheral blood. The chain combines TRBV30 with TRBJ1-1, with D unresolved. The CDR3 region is CAWSARGEAFF. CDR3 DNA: TGTGCCTGGAGCGCCCGGGGTGAGGCTTTCTTT.